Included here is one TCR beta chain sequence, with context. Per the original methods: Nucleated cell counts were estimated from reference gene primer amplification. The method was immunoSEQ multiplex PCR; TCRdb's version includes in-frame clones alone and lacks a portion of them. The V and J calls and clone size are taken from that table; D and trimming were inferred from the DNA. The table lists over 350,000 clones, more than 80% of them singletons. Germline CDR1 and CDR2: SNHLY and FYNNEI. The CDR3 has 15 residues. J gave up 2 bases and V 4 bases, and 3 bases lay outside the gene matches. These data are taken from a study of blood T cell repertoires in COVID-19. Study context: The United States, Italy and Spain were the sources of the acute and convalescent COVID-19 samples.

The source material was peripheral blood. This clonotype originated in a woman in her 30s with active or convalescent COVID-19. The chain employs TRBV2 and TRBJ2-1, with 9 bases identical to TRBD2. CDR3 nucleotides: TGTGCCAGCAGTGCCGGGACTAGCACCTACAATGAGCAGTTCTTC. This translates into CASSAGTSTYNEQFF.